Following are 8 T cell receptor beta chains from one sample sequenced in a study of cytomegalovirus exposure and HLA in healthy donors. The study ran its PCR with 60 Vbeta and 13 Jbeta primers. Libraries were prepared by immunoSEQ multiplex PCR; TCRdb keeps only in-frame clonotypes and omits some of them. In the table there are fewer than 200,000 clones, 75% to 85% of which are singletons. The sequencing sample was made of PBMCs. The receptor set was obtained from a female donor in good health and CMV-seronegative.

The chain links TRBV29-1 to TRBJ2-2; tentative D call: TRBD1 (5 bases). The CDR3 sequence is 12 residues long. The germline V gene has CDR1 SQVTM and CDR2 ANQGSEA. CDR3 loop: CSGAANTGELFF. CDR3 nucleotide sequence: TGCAGTGGGGCGGCGAACACCGGGGAGCTGTTTTTT.

This clone was counted only a few times. The V and J genes are TRBV28 and TRBJ2-1, with 13 bases fitting TRBD2. After removal of 1 base from V and 9 bases from J, the junction contained 12 bases not matched to a gene. Germline V gene lookup returns CDR1 MDHEN and CDR2 SYDVKM. The CDR3 length is 18 residues. The CDR3 here is CASSLFSRTSGRASEQFF. The CDR3 DNA follows: TGTGCCAGCAGTTTATTTAGCCGAACTAGCGGGAGGGCCAGTGAGCAGTTCTTC.

This clone appeared once. The chain combines TRBV29-1 with TRBJ2-4, with D possibly matching TRBD1 (6 bases). This CDR3 contains 14 residues. V lost 7 bases and J 7 bases, leaving 20 bases between the germline ends. Germline V gene lookup returns CDR1 SQVTM and CDR2 ANQGSEA. The CDR3 DNA reads TGCAGCGCTACACCGACAGGAAGGTTGAACATTCAGTACTTC. This encodes CSATPTGRLNIQYF.

This rearrangement joins TRBV2 to TRBJ2-7; maybe TRBD2 (6 bases). From germline, CDR1 is SNHLY and CDR2 FYNNEI. V lost 6 bases to trimming and J lost 1 base, with 16 bases between them. This CDR3 spans 15 amino acids. This CDR3 reads CASRTLALRSYEQYF. CDR3 in DNA: TGTGCCAGCAGGACTCTAGCGCTGAGGTCCTACGAGCAGTACTTC.

The rearrangement uses TRBV6-1 and TRBJ1-2; 7 bases map to TRBD1. Germline V gene lookup returns CDR1 MNHNS and CDR2 SASEGT. This CDR3 spans 17 amino acids. The trim removed 4 bases at V and 0 bases at J, leaving 11 bases unmatched. CDR3 nucleotides: TGTGCCAGCAGTGGACCGGGACAGTACCCCACTAACTATGGCTACACCTTC. Amino acids: CASSGPGQYPTNYGYTF.

The rearrangement links TRBV5-4 to TRBJ2-5; D perhaps matches TRBD1 (5 bases). Trimming cost V 3 bases and J 5 bases, with 17 bases left between them. Germline CDR1 is SGHNT and CDR2 is YYREEE (reference sequence). This CDR3 contains 15 residues. The CDR3 region has the DNA TGTGCCAGCAGCTCCTCCCAGGGTGCGGCTGAGACCCAGTACTTC. This codes for CASSSSQGAAETQYF.

This clone was seen a handful of times. The V gene is TRBV6-5, the J gene TRBJ2-5, with 7 bases lining up with TRBD2. There are 15 residues in the CDR3. With V trimmed by 2 bases and J by 5 bases, 8 bases remained unmatched. Germline-derived CDR1 and CDR2 are MNHEY and SVGAGI. The DNA for the CDR3 is TGTGCCAGCAGTTACGCCCTAGCGGCGGGGGAGACCCAGTACTTC. Translating it yields CASSYALAAGETQYF.

The genes are TRBV7-6 and TRBJ2-7; maybe TRBD2 (6 bases). Germline lookup yields CDR1 SGHVS and CDR2 FNYEAQ. Trimming cost V 3 bases and J 2 bases, with 14 bases left between them. This CDR3 has 15 amino acids. The chain's CDR3 is CASSFGGGTPYEQYF. In nucleotides, the CDR3 is TGTGCCAGCAGCTTTGGGGGAGGAACGCCCTACGAGCAGTACTTC.